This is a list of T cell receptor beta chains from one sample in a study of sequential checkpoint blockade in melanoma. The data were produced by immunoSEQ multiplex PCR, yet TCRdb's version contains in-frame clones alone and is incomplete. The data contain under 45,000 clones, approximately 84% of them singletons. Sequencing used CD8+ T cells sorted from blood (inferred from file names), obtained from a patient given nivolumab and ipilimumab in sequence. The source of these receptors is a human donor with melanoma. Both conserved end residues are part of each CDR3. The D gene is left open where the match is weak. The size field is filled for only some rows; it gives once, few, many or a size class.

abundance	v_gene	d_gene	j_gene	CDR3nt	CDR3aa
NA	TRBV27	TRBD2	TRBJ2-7	TGTGCCAGCAGTTTCGGATCTGCGGGAGGGCCGGGGTACGAGCAGTACTTC	CASSFGSAGGPGYEQYF
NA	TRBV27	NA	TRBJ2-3	TGTGCCAGCAGTTTATCGATCAGTTATCCGCAGTATTTT	CASSLSISYPQYF
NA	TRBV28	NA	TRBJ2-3	TGTGCCAGCAGCTCCCCAGGGGCCACAGATACGCAGTATTTT	CASSSPGATDTQYF
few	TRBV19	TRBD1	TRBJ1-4	TGTGCCAGTAGTATTTGGACAGGCGCAACTAATGAAAAACTGTTTTTT	CASSIWTGATNEKLFF
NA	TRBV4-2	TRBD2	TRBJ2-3	TGTGCCAGCAGCCAAGAGGTAGCGGGGGCTCCCCATACGCAGTATTTT	CASSQEVAGAPHTQYF
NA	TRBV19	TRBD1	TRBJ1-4	TGTGCCAGTACTACGGGACAGTTGATGGAAAAACTGTTTTTT	CASTTGQLMEKLFF
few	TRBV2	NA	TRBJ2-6	TGTGCCAGTAAATTGAAGCTCTCTGGGGCCAACGTCCTGACTTTC	CASKLKLSGANVLTF
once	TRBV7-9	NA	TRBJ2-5	TGTGCCAGCAGCTATATAGAGACCCAGTACTTC	CASSYIETQYF
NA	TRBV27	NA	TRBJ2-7	TGTGCCAGCAGTTCCTCACCCACAGGGTCCTACGAGCAGTACTTC	CASSSSPTGSYEQYF
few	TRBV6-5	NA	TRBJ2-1	TGTGCCAGCAGAAGGTGGGGGGAAGCATACAATGAGCAGTTCTTC	CASRRWGEAYNEQFF
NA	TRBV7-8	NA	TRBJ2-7	TGTGCCAGCAGCTTAGACAGAACCTACGAGCAGTACTTC	CASSLDRTYEQYF
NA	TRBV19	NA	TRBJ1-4	TGTGCCAGTACCGACTGGGCTAATGAAAAACTGTTTTTT	CASTDWANEKLFF
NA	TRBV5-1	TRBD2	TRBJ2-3	TGCGCCACCCAGGGGACTAGCGGCACAGATACGCAGTATTTT	CATQGTSGTDTQYF
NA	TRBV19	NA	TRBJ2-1	TGTGCCAGCGTGACGATGGTTGGTCAGGGATTGAATGAGCAGTTCTTC	CASVTMVGQGLNEQFF
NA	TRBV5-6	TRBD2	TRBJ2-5	TGTGCCAGCAGCTTAGGACCATCGGGAGGGGAGACCCAGTACTTC	CASSLGPSGGETQYF
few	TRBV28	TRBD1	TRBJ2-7	TGTGCCAGCAGTTTAGACAGGGGCCCCGAGCAGTACTTC	CASSLDRGPEQYF
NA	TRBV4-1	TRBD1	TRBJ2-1	TGCGCCAGCAGCCTCTACAGGGGGAATGAGCAGTTCTTC	CASSLYRGNEQFF
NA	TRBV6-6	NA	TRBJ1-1	TGTGCCAGCAGTTACCCCGGAACGCTGGGCTCTGAAGCTTTCTTT	CASSYPGTLGSEAFF
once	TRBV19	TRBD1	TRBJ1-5	TGTGCCAGTAGTATAGTAGGGACAGGGGACTTCTATAGCAATCAGCCCCAGCATTTT	CASSIVGTGDFYSNQPQHF
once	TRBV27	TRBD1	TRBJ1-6	TGTGCCAGCAGCCGGGACAGATTACAGTTCTATAATTCACCCCTCCACTTT	CASSRDRLQFYNSPLHF
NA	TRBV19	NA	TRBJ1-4	TGTGCCAGTAGCCCACTACCTCAAGAGGAAAAACTGTTTTTT	CASSPLPQEEKLFF
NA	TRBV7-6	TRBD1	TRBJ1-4	TGTGCCAGCAGCTCCGGGACAGGGGGCACAACTAATGAAAAACTGTTTTTT	CASSSGTGGTTNEKLFF
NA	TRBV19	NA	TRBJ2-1	TGTGCCAGTAGTATAGGCGAGCTACACAATGAGCAGTTCTTC	CASSIGELHNEQFF
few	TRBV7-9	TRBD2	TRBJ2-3	TGTGCCAGCAGCCCCCGACTAGCGGGATATAGCACAGATACGCAGTATTTT	CASSPRLAGYSTDTQYF
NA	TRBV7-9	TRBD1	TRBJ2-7	TGTGCCAGCAGCTCGCAAAAGACAGGGAACTCCTACGAGCAGTACTTC	CASSSQKTGNSYEQYF
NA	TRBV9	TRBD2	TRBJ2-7	TGTGCCAGCAGCCCCGGGACTAGCGGGAAGGCATACGAGCAGTACTTC	CASSPGTSGKAYEQYF
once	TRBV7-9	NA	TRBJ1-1	TGTGCCAGCAGCCTCACACAGGGTTATGATGAAGCTTTCTTT	CASSLTQGYDEAFF
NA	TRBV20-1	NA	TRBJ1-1	TGCAGTGCTAGAGATGAGCAAGCTTTCTTT	CSARDEQAFF
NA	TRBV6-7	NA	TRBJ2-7	TGTGCCAGCAGTTACGCCAGGCAGTACTTC	CASSYARQYF
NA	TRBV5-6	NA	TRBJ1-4	TGTGCCAGTACGACAGGTGTTGATGAAAAACTGTTTTTT	CASTTGVDEKLFF
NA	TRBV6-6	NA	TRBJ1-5	TGTGCCAGCAGTTCCCCCGGGTCCAATCAGCCCCAGCATTTT	CASSSPGSNQPQHF
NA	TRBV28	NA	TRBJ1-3	TGTGCCAGCAGTTCAAACCCGGGACTCCTAGGCATATATTTT	CASSSNPGLLGIYF
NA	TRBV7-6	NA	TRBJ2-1	TGTGCCAGCAGCTCCGCGTCTCCGGGTCCCCAGGAGCAGTTCTTC	CASSSASPGPQEQFF
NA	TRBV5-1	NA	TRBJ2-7	TGCGCCAGCAGCTTCTTAGGGGCGACCTACGAGCAGTACTTC	CASSFLGATYEQYF
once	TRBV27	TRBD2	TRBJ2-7	TGTGCCAGCAGTCCTCAACTAGCGGAACAATACGAGCAGTACTTC	CASSPQLAEQYEQYF
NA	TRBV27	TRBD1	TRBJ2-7	TGTGCCAGCAGTTTGGGACAGGGTCCTTACGAGCAGTACTTC	CASSLGQGPYEQYF
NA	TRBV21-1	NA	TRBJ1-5	TGTGCCAGCAGCAAAGCGGGACAGTTCAATCAGCCCCAGCATTTT	CASSKAGQFNQPQHF
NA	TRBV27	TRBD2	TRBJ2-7	TGTGCCAGCAGTTCCATTAGCGGGAGGGCCGTCTACGAGCAGTACTTC	CASSSISGRAVYEQYF
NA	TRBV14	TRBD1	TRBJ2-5	TGTGCCAGCAGCCCCTGGGACAGGGGCTGGGAGACCCAGTACTTC	CASSPWDRGWETQYF
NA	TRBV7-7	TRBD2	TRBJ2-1	TGTGCTAGCAGCCCGACTAGCGGGGGGGCCTATGAGCAGTTCTTC	CASSPTSGGAYEQFF
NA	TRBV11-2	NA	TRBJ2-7	TGTGCCAGCAGCTTTGGCCCGCTCGAGCAGTACTTC	CASSFGPLEQYF
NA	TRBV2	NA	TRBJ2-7	TGTGCCAGCAGTGAACAGTCCTACGAGCAGTACTTC	CASSEQSYEQYF
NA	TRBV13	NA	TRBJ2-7	TGTGCCAGCAGCTTCGGCGGCTCGGCCGAGCAGTACTTC	CASSFGGSAEQYF
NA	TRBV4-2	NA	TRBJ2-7	TGTGCCAGCAGCCAAGATCTCGGTGTCTCCTACGAGCAGTACTTC	CASSQDLGVSYEQYF
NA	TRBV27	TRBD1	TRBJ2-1	TGTGCCAGCAGTTTAAGGGGGCTCGATGAGCAGTTCTTC	CASSLRGLDEQFF